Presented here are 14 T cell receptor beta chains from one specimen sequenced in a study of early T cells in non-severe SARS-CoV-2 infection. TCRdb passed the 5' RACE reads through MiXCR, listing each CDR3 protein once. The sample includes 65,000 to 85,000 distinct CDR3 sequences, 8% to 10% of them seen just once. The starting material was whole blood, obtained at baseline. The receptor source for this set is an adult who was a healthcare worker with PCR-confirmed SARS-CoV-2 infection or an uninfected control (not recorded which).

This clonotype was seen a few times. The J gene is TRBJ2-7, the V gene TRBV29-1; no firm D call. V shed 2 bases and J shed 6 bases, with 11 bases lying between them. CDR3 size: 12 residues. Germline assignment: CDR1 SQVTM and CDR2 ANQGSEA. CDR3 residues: CSVERAPGEQYF. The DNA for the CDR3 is TGCAGCGTTGAAAGGGCCCCAGGCGAGCAGTACTTC.

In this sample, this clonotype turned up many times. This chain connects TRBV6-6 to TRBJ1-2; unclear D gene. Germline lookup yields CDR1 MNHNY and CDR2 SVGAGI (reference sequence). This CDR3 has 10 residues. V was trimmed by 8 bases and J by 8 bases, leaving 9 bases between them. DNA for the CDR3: TGTGCCAGCGAAGGAGACGGCTACACCTTC. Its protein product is CASEGDGYTF.

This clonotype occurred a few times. The CDR3 nucleotides read TGCGCCAGCAGCTTGGTTGGGAGAGGCTACGAGCAGTACTTC. Translation gives CASSLVGRGYEQYF. This rearrangement joins TRBV5-1 to TRBJ2-7, with D perhaps TRBD2 (5 bases). Germline V lookup: CDR1 SGHRS, CDR2 YFSETQ. V dropped 0 bases and J dropped 3 bases, with 10 bases sitting between them. This CDR3 spans 14 amino acids.

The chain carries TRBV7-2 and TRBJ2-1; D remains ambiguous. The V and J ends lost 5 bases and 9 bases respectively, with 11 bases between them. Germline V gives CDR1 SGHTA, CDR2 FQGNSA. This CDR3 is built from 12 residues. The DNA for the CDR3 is TGTGCCAGCAGCGTAGAAGCGCGTGAGCAGTTCTTC. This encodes CASSVEAREQFF.

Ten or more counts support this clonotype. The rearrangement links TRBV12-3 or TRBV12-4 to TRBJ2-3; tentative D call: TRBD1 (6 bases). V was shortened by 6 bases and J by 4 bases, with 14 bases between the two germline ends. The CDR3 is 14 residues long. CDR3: CASSIGGRADTQYF. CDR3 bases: TGTGCCAGCAGCATAGGGGGACGCGCAGATACGCAGTATTTT.

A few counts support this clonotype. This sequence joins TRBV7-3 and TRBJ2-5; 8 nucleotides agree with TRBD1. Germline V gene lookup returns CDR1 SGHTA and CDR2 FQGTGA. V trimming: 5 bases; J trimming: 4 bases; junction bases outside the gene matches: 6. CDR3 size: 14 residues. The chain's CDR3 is CASSQTGAAETQYF. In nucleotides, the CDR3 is TGTGCCAGCAGCCAGACAGGGGCCGCAGAGACCCAGTACTTC.

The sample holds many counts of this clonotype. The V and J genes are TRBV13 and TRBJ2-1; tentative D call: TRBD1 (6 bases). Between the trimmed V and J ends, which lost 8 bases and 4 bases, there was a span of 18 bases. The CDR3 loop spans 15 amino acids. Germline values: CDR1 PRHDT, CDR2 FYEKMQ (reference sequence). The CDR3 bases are TGTGCCAGCGGACAGTTGGGCGAGGAGTACAATGAGCAGTTCTTC. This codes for CASGQLGEEYNEQFF.

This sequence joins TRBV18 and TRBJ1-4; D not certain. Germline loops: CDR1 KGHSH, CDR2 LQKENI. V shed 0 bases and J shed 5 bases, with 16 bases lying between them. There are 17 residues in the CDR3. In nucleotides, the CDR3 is TGTGCCAGCTCACCACCGATCCCCGGGCAGCGGAATGAAAAACTGTTTTTT. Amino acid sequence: CASSPPIPGQRNEKLFF.

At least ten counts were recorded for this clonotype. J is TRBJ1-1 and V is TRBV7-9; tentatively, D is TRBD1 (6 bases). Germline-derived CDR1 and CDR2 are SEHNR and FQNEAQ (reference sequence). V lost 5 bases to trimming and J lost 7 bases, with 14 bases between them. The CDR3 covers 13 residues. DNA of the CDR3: TGTGCCAGCAGCCCACAAACAGGGAATGAAGCTTTCTTT. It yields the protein CASSPQTGNEAFF. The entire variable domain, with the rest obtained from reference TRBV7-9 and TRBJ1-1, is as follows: DTGVSQNPRHKITKRGQNVTFRCDPISEHNRLYWYRQTLGQGPEFLTYFQNEAQLEKSRLLSDRFSAERPKGSFSTLEIQRTEQGDSAMYLCASSPQTGNEAFFGQGTRLTVV.

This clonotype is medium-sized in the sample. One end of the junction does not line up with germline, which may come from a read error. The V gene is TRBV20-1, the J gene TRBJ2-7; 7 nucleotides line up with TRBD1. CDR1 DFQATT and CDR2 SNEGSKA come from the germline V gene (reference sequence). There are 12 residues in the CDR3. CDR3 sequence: CSATLLPGQIFF. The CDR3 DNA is TGCAGTGCTACCCTACTTCCGGGACAGATTTTCTTC.

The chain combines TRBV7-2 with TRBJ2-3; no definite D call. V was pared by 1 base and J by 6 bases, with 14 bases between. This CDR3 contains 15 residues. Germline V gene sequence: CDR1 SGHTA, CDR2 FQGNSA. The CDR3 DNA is TGTGCCAGCAGCTTAGATGGAGTAGTCATGGATACGCAGTATTTT. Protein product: CASSLDGVVMDTQYF. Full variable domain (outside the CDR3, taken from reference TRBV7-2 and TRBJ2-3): GAGVSQSPSNKVTEKGKDVELRCDPISGHTALYWYRQSLGQGLEFLIYFQGNSAPDKSGLPSDRFSAERTGGSVSTLTIQRTQQEDSAVYLCASSLDGVVMDTQYFGPGTRLTVL.

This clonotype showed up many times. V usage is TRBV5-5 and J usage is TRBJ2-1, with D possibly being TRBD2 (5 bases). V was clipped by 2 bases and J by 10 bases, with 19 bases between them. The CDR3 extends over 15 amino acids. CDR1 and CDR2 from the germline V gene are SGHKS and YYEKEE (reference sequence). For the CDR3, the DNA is TGTGCCAGCAGCTTTCGACTAAACCAGCGTAGGGAGCAGTTCTTC. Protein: CASSFRLNQRREQFF.

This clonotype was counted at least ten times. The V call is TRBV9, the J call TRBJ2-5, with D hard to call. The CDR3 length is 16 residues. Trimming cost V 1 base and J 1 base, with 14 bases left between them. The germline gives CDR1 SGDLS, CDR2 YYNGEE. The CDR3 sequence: CASSVFDRSTQETQYF. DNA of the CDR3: TGTGCCAGCAGCGTATTTGACCGGAGTACCCAAGAGACCCAGTACTTC.

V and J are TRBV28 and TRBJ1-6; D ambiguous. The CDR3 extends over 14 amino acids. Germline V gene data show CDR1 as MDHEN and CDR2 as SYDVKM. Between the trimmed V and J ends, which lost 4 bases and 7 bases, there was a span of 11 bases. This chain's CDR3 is CASSSQSLNSPLHF. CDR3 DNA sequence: TGTGCCAGCAGTTCGCAGAGTTTGAATTCACCCCTCCACTTT.